These 9 T cell receptor beta chains were all obtained from the same sample, sequenced in a study of cytomegalovirus exposure and HLA in healthy donors. Here immunoSEQ multiplex PCR was the method, and the copy in TCRdb shows in-frame clones only, minus some. The sample has 100,000 to 150,000 clones; nearly 90% are singletons. Sequencing was carried out using PBMCs. These receptors were obtained from a woman in her late teens or twenties in good health and CMV-seronegative.

In this sample, this clone turned up once. The J gene is TRBJ2-3, the V gene TRBV5-1, with D hard to call. Germline lookup yields CDR1 SGHRS and CDR2 YFSETQ. The CDR3 is 17 residues long. V dropped 4 bases and J dropped 2 bases, with 20 bases sitting between them. In nucleotides, the CDR3 is TGCGCCAGCAGCCCCACCTGGGCACACCTTTCCACAGATACGCAGTATTTT. Protein product: CASSPTWAHLSTDTQYF.

The chain joins TRBV9 to TRBJ1-2, with TRBD1 matching 8 bases. The CDR3 sequence is 15 residues long. With 2 bases clipped from V and 2 bases from J, the junction kept 5 bases outside the gene matches. Germline V gene sequence: CDR1 SGDLS, CDR2 YYNGEE. The CDR3 region is CASSVAAGGNYGYTF. The CDR3 coding sequence is TGTGCCAGCAGCGTGGCGGCAGGGGGCAACTATGGCTACACCTTC.

The chain has TRBV9 and TRBJ2-1, with a tentative D call TRBD2 (6 bases). From germline, CDR1 is SGDLS and CDR2 YYNGEE. The CDR3 runs to 16 residues. V was shortened by 1 base and J by 4 bases, with 15 bases between the two germline ends. CDR3 protein: CASSVYSGYGYNEQFF. CDR3 bases: TGTGCCAGCAGCGTATATAGCGGTTACGGATACAATGAGCAGTTCTTC.

The chain joins TRBV6-5 to TRBJ1-5; the D gene is possibly TRBD1 (5 bases). Germline assignment: CDR1 MNHEY and CDR2 SVGAGI. The V end was cut by 4 bases, the J end by 0 bases, with 10 bases between. This CDR3 spans 15 amino acids. CDR3 protein: CASSSDSYSNQPQHF. As DNA, the CDR3 is TGTGCCAGCAGTTCCGACAGTTATAGCAATCAGCCCCAGCATTTT.

The rearrangement links TRBV5-1 to TRBJ2-3, with D maybe TRBD2 (6 bases). This CDR3 has 14 residues. CDR1 and CDR2 (germline): SGHRS, YFSETQ. Trimming removed 5 bases at V and 1 base at J, with 11 bases between. The CDR3 region is CASRRRGGTDTQYF. CDR3 DNA sequence: TGCGCCAGCAGACGGCGGGGTGGCACAGATACGCAGTATTTT.

This sequence joins TRBV6-1 and TRBJ1-5; D remains ambiguous. CDR3 length: 13 amino acids. Germline CDR1 reads MNHNS; CDR2 reads SASEGT. With 2 bases removed from V and 5 bases from J, the gap between germline ends came to 7 bases. CDR3 amino acids: CASSETQDQPQHF. The CDR3 DNA reads as TGTGCCAGCAGTGAAACTCAGGATCAGCCCCAGCATTTT.

The rearrangement links TRBV29-1 to TRBJ2-3; D gene unclear. Trimming stripped 7 bases from V and 2 bases from J, with 10 bases between. This CDR3 comprises 12 residues. Germline assignment: CDR1 SQVTM and CDR2 ANQGSEA. The CDR3 sequence: CSATTNTDTQYF. DNA of the CDR3: TGCAGCGCCACAACTAACACAGATACGCAGTATTTT.

The chain couples TRBV6-1 to TRBJ2-3; D may be TRBD2 (6 bases). Trimming pared 0 bases from V and 0 bases from J, leaving 13 bases between. The CDR3 has 17 residues. Germline V gene sequence: CDR1 MNHNS, CDR2 SASEGT. CDR3 sequence (DNA): TGTGCCAGCAGTGAAGCTTCAGTAGCGGCGAGCACAGATACGCAGTATTTT. Its translation is CASSEASVAASTDTQYF.

There are a few counts of this clone. V and J are TRBV5-1 and TRBJ1-4; 7 bases align to TRBD1. V dropped 4 bases and J dropped 4; count of bases not matched to a gene: 7. CDR1 is SGHRS and CDR2 is YFSETQ in the germline V gene. The CDR3 contains 15 residues. Written as DNA, the CDR3 is TGCGCCAGCAGCCTGATGACAGGGAATAATGAAAAACTGTTTTTT. Translating it yields CASSLMTGNNEKLFF.